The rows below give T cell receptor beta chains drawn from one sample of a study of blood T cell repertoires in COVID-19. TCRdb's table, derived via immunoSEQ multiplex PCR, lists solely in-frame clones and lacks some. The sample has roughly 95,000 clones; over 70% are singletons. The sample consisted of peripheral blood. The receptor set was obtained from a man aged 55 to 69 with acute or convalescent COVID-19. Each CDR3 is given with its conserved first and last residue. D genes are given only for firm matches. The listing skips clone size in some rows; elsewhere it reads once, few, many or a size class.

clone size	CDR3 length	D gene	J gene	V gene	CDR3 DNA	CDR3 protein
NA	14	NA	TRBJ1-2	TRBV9	TGTGCCAGCAGCGCCCCCCCAGGCAACTATGGCTACACCTTC	CASSAPPGNYGYTF
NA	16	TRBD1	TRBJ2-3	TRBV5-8	TGTGCCAGCAGCCCGTACAGGGGGACAAGCACAGATACGCAGTATTTT	CASSPYRGTSTDTQYF
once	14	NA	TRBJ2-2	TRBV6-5	TGTGCCAGCAGTTCAGGTGCGAACACCGGGGAGCTGTTTTTT	CASSSGANTGELFF
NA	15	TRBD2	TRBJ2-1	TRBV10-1	TGCGCCAGCGGGGAGGGACTAGCGGGAGCTGGTGAGCAGTTCTTC	CASGEGLAGAGEQFF
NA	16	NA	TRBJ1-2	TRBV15	TGTGCCACCAGCCCTCAGGGACTTGGGGTTTACTCTGGCTACACCTTC	CATSPQGLGVYSGYTF
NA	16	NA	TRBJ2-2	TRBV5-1	TGCGCCAGCAGCCCGGAAGACAGGACGGACACCGGGGAGCTGTTTTTT	CASSPEDRTDTGELFF
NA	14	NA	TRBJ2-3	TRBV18	TGTGCCAGCTCAATCCGAGGGGGGGCAGATACGCAGTATTTT	CASSIRGGADTQYF
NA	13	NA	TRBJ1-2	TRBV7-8	TGTGCCAGCAGCTTAGCACAGACCTATGGCTACACCTTC	CASSLAQTYGYTF
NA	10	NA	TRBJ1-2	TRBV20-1	TGCAGTGCGTATAACTATGGCTACACCTTC	CSAYNYGYTF
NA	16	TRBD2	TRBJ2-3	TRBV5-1	TGCGCCAGCAGCTTGGGGACTAGCGGGCCCGGAGATACGCAGTATTTT	CASSLGTSGPGDTQYF
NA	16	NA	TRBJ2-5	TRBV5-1	TGCGCCAGCAGCTTGGCCGGTAGCGCCCATCAGGAGACCCAGTACTTC	CASSLAGSAHQETQYF